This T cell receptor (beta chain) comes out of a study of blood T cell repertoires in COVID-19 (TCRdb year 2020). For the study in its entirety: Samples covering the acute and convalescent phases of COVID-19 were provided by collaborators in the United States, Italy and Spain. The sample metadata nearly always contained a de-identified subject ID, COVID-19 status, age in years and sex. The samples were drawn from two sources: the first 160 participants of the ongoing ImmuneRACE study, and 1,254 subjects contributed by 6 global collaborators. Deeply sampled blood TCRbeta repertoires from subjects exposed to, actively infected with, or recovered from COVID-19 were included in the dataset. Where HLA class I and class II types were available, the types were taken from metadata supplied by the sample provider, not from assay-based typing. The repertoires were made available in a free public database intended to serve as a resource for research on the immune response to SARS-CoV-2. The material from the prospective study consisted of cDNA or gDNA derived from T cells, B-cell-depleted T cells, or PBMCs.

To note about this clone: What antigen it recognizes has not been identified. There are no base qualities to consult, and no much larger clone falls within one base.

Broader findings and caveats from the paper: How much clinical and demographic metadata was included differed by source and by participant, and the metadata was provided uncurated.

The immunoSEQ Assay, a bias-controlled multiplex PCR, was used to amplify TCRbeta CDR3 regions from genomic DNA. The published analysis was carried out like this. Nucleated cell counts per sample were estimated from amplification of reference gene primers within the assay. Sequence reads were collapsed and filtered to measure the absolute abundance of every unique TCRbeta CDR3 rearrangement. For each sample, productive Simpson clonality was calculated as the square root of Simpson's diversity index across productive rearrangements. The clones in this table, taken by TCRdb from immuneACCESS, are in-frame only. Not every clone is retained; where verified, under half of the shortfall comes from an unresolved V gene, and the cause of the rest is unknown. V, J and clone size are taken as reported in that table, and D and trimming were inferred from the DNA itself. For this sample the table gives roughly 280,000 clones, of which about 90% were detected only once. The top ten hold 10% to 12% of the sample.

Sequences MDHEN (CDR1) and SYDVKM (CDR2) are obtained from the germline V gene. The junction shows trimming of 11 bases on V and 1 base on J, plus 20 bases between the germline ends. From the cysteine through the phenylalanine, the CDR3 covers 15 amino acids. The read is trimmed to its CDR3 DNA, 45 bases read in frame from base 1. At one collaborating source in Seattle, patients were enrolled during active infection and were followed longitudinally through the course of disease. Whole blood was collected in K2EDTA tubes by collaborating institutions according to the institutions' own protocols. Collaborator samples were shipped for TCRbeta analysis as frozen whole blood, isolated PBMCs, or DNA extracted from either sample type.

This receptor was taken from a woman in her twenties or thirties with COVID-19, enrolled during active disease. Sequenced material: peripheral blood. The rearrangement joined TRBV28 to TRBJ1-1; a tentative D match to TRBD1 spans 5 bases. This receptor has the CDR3 CAGGEWREGNTEAFF. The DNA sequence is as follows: TGTGCCGGGGGGGAATGGAGGGAGGGGAACACTGAAGCTTTCTTT.